This TCR beta chain was retrieved from a study of beta chain features in type 1 diabetes. This clone was detected only a few times. Its cognate antigen is unknown. All of the isolated RNA was reverse transcribed, so expressed TCRB transcripts were sequenced. Method: immunoSEQ multiplex PCR; TCRdb's copy keeps in-frame clones and lacks some. The table has under 900,000 clones, about 17% seen once. Central memory, naive, regulatory and stem cell-like memory CD4+ cells were sorted by CD45RO/CCR7/CD25/CD127/CD95/CD27. The CDR3 covers 14 residues. Trimming removed 1 base at V and 7 bases at J, with 12 bases between. Germline V gene data show CDR1 as LNHNV and CDR2 as YYDKDF (reference sequence). The study's findings and limits: Reduced insertions and increased deletions marked VDJ junctions in type 1 diabetes patients.

The sample consisted of naive CD4+ T cells from blood. J is TRBJ2-3 and V is TRBV15, with D perhaps matching TRBD2 (5 bases). This sequence originates from a woman aged 18-30 years in good health. CDR3 protein: CATSRVTNRNTQYF. The CDR3 DNA reads TGTGCCACCAGCAGAGTGACTAACCGGAATACGCAGTATTTT.